The present TCR beta chain was sequenced within a study of cytotoxic CD8 clonotypes in ibrutinib-treated CLL. Looked up from germline, CDR1 is MNHEY and CDR2 is SMNVEV (reference sequence). V trimming: 5 bases; J trimming: 2 bases; junction bases outside the gene matches: 6. The CDR3 runs 16 residues. Findings and caveats of the study: Baseline levels were approached again at progression, after clonality had risen at ibrutinib response.

A word on this clone: What it recognizes is unknown.

The assay was immunoSEQ multiplex PCR, and TCRdb's table has in-frame clones only and misses some. This sample yields about 160,000 clones, of which 70% to 85% are seen a single time; about 4.3% belongs to the top ten. This clonotype was obtained from a human donor with chronic lymphocytic leukemia. The material was PBMCs, obtained after 24 months of ibrutinib treatment. The gene calls are TRBV27 and TRBJ1-5; 10 bases fit TRBD1. The chain's CDR3 is CASSPGTGVGNQPQHF. CDR3 bases: TGTGCCAGCAGTCCCGGGACAGGGGTCGGCAATCAGCCCCAGCATTTT.